The present T cell receptor beta chain was sequenced within a study of beta chain features in type 1 diabetes. The V end lost 5 bases, the J end lost 0 bases, and 14 bases lay between the germline ends. Germline V gene data show CDR1 as SEHNR and CDR2 as FQNEAQ (reference sequence). CDR3 length: 15 residues. General study findings and limits: A PCR bias possibly favoring shorter templates would apply equally to patients and controls. For cells with high TCR expression, cDNA sequencing could yield over-representation.

This clone occurred a few times. Its antigen is unidentified. The authors reverse transcribed all of the isolated RNA, so sequencing captured expressed TCRB transcripts. Libraries were prepared by immunoSEQ multiplex PCR; TCRdb keeps only in-frame clonotypes and omits some of them. The sample lists about 250,000 clones; roughly an eighth were seen once. The clonotype originates from a woman in her thirties or forties in good health. Input material: naive CD4+ T cells from blood. The rearrangement uses TRBV7-9 and TRBJ2-7; D might be TRBD2 (5 bases). Written as DNA, the CDR3 is TGTGCCAGCAGCCACCCGGGAAAGAGCTCCTACGAGCAGTACTTC. Amino acid sequence: CASSHPGKSSYEQYF. The full variable domain, rest sourced from reference TRBV7-9 and TRBJ2-7, is DTGVSQNPRHKITKRGQNVTFRCDPISEHNRLYWYRQTLGQGPEFLTYFQNEAQLEKSRLLSDRFSAERPKGSFSTLEIQRTEQGDSAMYLCASSHPGKSSYEQYFGPGTRLTVT.